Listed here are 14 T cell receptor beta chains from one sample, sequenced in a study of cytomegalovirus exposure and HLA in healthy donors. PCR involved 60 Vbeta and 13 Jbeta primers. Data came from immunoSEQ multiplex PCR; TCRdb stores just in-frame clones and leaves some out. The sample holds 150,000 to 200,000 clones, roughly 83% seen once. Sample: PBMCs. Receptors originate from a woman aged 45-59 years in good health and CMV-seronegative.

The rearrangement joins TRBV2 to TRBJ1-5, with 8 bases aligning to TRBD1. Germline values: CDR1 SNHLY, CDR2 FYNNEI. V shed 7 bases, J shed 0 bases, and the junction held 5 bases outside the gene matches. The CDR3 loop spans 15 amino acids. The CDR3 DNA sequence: TGTGCCAGCACCGAAGACAGGGGTAGCAATCAGCCCCAGCATTTT. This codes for CASTEDRGSNQPQHF.

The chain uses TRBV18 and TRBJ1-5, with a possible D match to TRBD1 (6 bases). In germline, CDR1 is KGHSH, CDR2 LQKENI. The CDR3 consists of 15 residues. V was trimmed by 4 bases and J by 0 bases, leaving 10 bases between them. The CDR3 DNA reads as TGTGCCAGCTCACGGACAGAACTTAGCAATCAGCCCCAGCATTTT. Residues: CASSRTELSNQPQHF.

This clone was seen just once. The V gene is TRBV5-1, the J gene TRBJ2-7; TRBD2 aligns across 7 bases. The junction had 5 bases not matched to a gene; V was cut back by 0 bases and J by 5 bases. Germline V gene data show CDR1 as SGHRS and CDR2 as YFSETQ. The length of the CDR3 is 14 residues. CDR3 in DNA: TGCGCCAGCAGCTTGGTTCAGGGAGGGAACGAGCAGTACTTC. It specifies CASSLVQGGNEQYF.

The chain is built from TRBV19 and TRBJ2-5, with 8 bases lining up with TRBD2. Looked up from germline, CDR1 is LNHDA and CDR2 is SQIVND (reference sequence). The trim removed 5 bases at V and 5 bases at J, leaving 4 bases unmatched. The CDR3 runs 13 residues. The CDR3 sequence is CASSPGTRETQYF. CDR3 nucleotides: TGTGCCAGTAGTCCCGGGACTAGGGAGACCCAGTACTTC.

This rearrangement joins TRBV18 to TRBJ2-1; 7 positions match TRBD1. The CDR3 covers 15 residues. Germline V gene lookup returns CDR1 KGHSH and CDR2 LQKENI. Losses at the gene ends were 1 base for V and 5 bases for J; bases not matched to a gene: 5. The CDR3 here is CASSPRRDRNNEQFF. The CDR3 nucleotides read TGTGCCAGCTCACCACGCCGGGACAGAAACAATGAGCAGTTCTTC.

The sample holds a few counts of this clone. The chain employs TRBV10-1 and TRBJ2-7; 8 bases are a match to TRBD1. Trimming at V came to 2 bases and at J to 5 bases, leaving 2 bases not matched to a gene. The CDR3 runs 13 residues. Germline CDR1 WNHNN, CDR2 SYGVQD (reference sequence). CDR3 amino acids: CASSETGGNEQYF. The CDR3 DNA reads TGCGCCAGCAGTGAGACAGGGGGAAACGAGCAGTACTTC.

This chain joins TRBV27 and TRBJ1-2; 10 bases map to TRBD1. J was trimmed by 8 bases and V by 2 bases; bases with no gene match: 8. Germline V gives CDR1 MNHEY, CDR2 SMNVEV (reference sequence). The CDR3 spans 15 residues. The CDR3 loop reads CASSLKGQGMRGYTF. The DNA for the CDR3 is TGTGCCAGCAGTTTAAAGGGACAGGGGATGCGAGGCTACACCTTC.

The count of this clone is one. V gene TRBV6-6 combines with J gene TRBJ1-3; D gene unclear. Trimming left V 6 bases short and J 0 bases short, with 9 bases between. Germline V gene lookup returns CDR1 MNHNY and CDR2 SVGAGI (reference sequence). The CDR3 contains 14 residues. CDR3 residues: CASSVRGSGNTIYF. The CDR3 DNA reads TGTGCCAGCAGCGTTCGGGGCTCTGGAAACACCATATATTTT.

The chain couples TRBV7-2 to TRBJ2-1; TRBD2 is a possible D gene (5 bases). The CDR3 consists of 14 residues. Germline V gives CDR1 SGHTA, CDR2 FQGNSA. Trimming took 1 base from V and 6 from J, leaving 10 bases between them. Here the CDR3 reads CASSLEDYFNEQFF. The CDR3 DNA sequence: TGTGCCAGCAGCTTAGAAGACTACTTCAATGAGCAGTTCTTC.

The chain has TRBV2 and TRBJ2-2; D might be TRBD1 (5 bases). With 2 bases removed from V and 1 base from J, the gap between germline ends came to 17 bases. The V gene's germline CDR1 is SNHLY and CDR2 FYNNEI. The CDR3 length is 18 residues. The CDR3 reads CASSEFSGHPLNTGELFF. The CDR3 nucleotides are TGTGCCAGCAGTGAATTCTCCGGACACCCTTTGAACACCGGGGAGCTGTTTTTT.

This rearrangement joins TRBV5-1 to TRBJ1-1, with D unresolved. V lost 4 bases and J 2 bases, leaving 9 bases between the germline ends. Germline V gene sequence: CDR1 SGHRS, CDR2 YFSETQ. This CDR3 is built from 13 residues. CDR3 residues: CASSPRQNTEAFF. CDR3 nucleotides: TGCGCCAGCAGCCCCCGACAAAACACTGAAGCTTTCTTT. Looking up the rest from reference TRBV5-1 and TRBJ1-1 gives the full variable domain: KAGVTQTPRYLIKTRGQQVTLSCSPISGHRSVSWYQQTPGQGLQFLFEYFSETQRNKGNFPGRFSGRQFSNSRSEMNVSTLELGDSALYLCASSPRQNTEAFFGQGTRLTVV.

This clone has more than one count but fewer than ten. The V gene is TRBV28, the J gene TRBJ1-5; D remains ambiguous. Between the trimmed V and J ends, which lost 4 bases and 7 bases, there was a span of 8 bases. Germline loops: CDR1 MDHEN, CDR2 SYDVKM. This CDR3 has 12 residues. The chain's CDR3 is CASSSGWQPQHF. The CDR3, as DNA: TGTGCCAGCAGTTCCGGGTGGCAGCCCCAGCATTTT.

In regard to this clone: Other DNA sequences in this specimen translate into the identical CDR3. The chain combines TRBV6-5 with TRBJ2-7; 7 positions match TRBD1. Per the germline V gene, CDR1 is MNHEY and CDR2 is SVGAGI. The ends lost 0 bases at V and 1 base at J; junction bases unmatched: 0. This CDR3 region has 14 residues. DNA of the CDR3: TGTGCCAGCAGTTACTCGGGACAGTCCTACGAGCAGTACTTC. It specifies CASSYSGQSYEQYF.

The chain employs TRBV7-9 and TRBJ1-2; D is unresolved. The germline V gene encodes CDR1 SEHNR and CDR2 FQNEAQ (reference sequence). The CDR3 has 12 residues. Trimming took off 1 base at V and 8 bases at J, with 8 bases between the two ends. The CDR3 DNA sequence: TGTGCCAGCAGCTTAGGTGGCGGGGGCTACACCTTC. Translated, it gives CASSLGGGGYTF.